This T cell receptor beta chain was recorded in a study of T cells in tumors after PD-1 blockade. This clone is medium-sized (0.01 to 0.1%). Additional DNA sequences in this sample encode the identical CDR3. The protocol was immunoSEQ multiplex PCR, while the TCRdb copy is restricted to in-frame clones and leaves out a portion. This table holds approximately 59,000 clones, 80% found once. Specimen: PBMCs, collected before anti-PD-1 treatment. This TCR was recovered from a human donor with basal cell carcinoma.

CDR3 protein: CASSPQATNEKLFF. For the CDR3, the DNA is TGTGCCAGCTCACCACAGGCAACTAATGAAAAACTGTTTTTT. J is TRBJ1-4 and V is TRBV18; no clear D. Trimming shortened V by 1 base and J by 0 bases, and 3 bases separated the two germline ends. The CDR3 has 14 residues. In germline, CDR1 is KGHSH, CDR2 LQKENI.